Presented here are 4 T cell receptor beta chains from one specimen sequenced in a study of T cells in Graves' hyperthyroidism and ophthalmopathy. The investigators amplified TCR beta CDR3 regions from RNA transcripts. First-round RT-PCR of the TCR CDR3 relied on the HTBI primer set. From the multiplex PCR reads, TCRdb called clonotypes with MiXCR, one entry per CDR3 protein. This sample has about 640,000 distinct CDR3 sequences, with less than 25% found just once. The sample was blood. The receptor set was obtained from a man aged 25 to 40 with Graves' ophthalmopathy.

The J gene is TRBJ2-1, the V gene TRBV27; 9 nucleotides line up with TRBD2. The CDR3 runs 16 residues. After removal of 3 bases from V and 0 bases from J, the junction contained 3 bases not matched to a gene. Germline CDR1 MNHEY, CDR2 SMNVEV (reference sequence). CDR3 bases: TGTGCCAGCAGTTTGACTAGCGGCCACTCCTACAATGAGCAGTTCTTC. Translating gives CASSLTSGHSYNEQFF.

The CDR3 region has the DNA TGTGCCAGCTCCCCATACGTTACTTCTGGAAACACCATATATTTT. Translated: CASSPYVTSGNTIYF. The genes are TRBV6-1 and TRBJ1-3; D is unresolved. The CDR3 extends over 15 amino acids. Trimming took 8 bases from V and 1 from J, leaving 15 bases between them. Germline assignment: CDR1 MNHNS and CDR2 SASEGT.

This clonotype was seen a few times. The chain uses TRBV27 and TRBJ2-1; weak D call: TRBD2 (6 bases). Germline CDR1 and CDR2: MNHEY and SMNVEV (reference sequence). The CDR3 contains 14 residues. V was cut by 5 bases and J by 10 bases, with 18 bases left in between. The CDR3 is CASSLHQATSEQFF. The DNA for the CDR3 is TGTGCCAGCAGTCTTCATCAAGCCACTAGCGAGCAGTTCTTC.

V and J are TRBV6-1 and TRBJ2-1; TRBD2 agrees at 8 bases. CDR1 MNHNS and CDR2 SASEGT come from the germline V gene. This CDR3 spans 13 amino acids. The junction had 6 bases not matched to a gene; V was cut back by 6 bases and J by 8 bases. The DNA for the CDR3 is TGTGCCAGCAGCCGGAGCGGGAGTCATGAGCAGTTCTTC. Translation: CASSRSGSHEQFF.